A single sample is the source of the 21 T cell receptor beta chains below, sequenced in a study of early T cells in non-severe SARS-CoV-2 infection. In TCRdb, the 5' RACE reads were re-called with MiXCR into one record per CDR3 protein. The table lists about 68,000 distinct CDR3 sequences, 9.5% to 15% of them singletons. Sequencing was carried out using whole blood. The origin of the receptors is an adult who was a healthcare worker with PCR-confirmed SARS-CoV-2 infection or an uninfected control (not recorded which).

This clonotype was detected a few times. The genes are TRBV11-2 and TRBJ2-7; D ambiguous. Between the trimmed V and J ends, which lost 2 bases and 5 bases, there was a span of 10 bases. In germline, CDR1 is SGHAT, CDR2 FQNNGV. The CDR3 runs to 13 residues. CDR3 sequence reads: CASSLRRPDEQYF. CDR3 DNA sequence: TGTGCCAGCAGCTTAAGGCGGCCGGACGAGCAGTACTTC.

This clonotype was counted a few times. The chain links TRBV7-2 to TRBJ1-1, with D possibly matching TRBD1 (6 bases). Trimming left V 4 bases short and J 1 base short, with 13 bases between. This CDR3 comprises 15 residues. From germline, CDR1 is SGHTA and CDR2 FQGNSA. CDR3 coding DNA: TGTGCCAGCAGCTCATCGACAGGTTCGAACACTGAAGCTTTCTTT. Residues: CASSSSTGSNTEAFF.

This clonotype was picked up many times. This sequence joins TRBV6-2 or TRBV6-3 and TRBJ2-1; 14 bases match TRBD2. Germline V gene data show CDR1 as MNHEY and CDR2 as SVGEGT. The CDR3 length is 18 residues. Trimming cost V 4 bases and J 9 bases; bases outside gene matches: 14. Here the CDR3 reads CASSSMGLAGDLKGEQFF. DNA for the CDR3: TGTGCCAGCAGTTCAATGGGACTAGCGGGGGACCTTAAGGGTGAGCAGTTCTTC.

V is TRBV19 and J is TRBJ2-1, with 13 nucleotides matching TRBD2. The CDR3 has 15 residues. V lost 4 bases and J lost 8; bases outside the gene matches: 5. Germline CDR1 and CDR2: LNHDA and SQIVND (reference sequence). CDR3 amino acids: CASSRGTSGAHEQFF. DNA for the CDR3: TGTGCCAGTAGTAGAGGGACTAGCGGGGCCCATGAGCAGTTCTTC.

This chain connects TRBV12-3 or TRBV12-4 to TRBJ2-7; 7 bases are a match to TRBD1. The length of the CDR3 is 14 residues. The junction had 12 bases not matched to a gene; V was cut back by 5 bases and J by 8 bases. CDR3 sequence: CASSHQGTDYKQYF. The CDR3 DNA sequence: TGTGCCAGCAGTCACCAAGGGACAGACTATAAGCAGTACTTC.

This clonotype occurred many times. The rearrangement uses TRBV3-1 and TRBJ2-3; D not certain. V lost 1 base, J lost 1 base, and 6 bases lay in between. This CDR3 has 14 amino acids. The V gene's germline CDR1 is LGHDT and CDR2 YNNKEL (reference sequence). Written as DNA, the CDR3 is TGTGCCAGCAGCCAAGGGGCACGCACAGATACGCAGTATTTT. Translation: CASSQGARTDTQYF.

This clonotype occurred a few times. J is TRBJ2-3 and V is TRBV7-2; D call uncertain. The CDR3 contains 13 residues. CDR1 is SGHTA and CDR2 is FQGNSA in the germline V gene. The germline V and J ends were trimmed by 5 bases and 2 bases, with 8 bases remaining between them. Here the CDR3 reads CASSLQITDTQYF. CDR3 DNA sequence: TGTGCCAGCAGCCTTCAGATCACAGATACGCAGTATTTT.

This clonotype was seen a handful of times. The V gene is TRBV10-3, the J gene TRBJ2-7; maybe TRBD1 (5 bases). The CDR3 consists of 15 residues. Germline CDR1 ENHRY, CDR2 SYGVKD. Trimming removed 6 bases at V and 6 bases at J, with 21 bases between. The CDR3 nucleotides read TGTGCCATCAGCCGAGACCCGCAGGGTCCCCTCGAGCAGTACTTC. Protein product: CAISRDPQGPLEQYF.

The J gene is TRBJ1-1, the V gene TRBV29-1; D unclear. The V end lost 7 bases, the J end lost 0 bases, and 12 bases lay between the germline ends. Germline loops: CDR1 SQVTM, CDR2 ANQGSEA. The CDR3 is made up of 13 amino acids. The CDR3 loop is CSAGGGMNTEAFF. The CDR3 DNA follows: TGCAGCGCCGGCGGCGGCATGAACACTGAAGCTTTCTTT.

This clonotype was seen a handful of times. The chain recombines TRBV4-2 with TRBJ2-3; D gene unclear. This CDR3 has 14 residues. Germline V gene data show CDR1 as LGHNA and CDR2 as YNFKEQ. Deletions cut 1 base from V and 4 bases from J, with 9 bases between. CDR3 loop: CASSQVFGSDTQYF. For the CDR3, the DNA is TGTGCCAGCAGCCAAGTTTTTGGCTCAGATACGCAGTATTTT.

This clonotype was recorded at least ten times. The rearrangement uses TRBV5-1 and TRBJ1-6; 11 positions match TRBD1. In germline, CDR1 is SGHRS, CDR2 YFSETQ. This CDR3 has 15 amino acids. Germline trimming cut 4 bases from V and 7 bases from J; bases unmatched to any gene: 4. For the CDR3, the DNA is TGCGCCAGCAGCACGGACAGGGGGCCAAATTCACCCCTCCACTTT. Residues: CASSTDRGPNSPLHF. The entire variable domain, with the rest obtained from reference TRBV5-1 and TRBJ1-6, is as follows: KAGVTQTPRYLIKTRGQQVTLSCSPISGHRSVSWYQQTPGQGLQFLFEYFSETQRNKGNFPGRFSGRQFSNSRSEMNVSTLELGDSALYLCASSTDRGPNSPLHFGNGTRLTVT.

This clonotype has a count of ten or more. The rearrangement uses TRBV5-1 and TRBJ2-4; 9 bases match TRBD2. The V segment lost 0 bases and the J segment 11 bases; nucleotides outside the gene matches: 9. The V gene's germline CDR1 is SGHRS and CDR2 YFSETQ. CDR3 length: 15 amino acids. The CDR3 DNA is TGCGCCAGCAGCTTGGTATCTAGCGGGGTTGAAGTTCAGTACTTC. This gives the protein CASSLVSSGVEVQYF.

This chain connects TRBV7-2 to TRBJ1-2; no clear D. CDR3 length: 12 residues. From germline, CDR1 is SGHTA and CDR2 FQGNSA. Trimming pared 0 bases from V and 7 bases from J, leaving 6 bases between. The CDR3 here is CASSLAGSGYTF. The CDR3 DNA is TGTGCCAGCAGCTTAGCGGGGTCTGGCTACACCTTC.

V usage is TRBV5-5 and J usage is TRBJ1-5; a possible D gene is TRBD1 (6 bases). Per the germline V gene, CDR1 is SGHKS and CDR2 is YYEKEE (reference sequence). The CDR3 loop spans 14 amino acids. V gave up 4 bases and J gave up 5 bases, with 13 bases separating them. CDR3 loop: CASSVSQGYQPQHF. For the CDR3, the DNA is TGTGCCAGCAGCGTATCACAGGGCTATCAGCCCCAGCATTTT.

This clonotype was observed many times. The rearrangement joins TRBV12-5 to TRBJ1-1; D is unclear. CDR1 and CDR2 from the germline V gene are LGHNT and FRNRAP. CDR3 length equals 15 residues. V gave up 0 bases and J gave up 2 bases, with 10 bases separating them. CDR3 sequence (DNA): TGTGCTAGTGGTTTGGTACTAGGCCAAAACACTGAAGCTTTCTTT. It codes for CASGLVLGQNTEAFF.

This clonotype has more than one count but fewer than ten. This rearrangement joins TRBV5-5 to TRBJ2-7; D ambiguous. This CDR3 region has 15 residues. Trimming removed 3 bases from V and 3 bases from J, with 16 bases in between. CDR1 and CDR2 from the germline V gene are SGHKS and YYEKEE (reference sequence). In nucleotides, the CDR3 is TGTGCCAGCAGCTCGAAATACCGGGTTATCTACGAGCAGTACTTC. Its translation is CASSSKYRVIYEQYF.

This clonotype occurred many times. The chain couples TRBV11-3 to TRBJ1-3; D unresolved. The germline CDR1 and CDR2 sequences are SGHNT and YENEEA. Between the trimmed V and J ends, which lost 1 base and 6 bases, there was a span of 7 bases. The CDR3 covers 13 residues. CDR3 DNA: TGTGCCAGCAGCTTAGGTGTCGAAAACACCATATATTTT. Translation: CASSLGVENTIYF.

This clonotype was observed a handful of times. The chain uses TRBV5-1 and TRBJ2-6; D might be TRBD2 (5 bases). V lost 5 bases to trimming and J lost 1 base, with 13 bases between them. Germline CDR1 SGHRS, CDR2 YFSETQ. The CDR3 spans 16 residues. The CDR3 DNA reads TGCGCCAGCAGTCGGGATAGCGTATCTGGGGCCAACGTCCTGACTTTC. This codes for CASSRDSVSGANVLTF.

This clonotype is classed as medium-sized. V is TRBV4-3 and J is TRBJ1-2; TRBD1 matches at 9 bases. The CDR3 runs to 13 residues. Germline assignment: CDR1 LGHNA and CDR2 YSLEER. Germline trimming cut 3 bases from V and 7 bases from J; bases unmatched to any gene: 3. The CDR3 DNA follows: TGCGCCAGCAGCCAGGACAGGGGAAGTGGCTACACCTTC. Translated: CASSQDRGSGYTF.

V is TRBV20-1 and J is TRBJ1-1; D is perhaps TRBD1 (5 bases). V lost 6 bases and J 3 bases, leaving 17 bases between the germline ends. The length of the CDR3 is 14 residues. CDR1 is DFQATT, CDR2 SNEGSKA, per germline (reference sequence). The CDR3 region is CSAESDRFYTEAFF. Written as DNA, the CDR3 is TGCAGTGCGGAATCAGACAGATTTTACACTGAAGCTTTCTTT.

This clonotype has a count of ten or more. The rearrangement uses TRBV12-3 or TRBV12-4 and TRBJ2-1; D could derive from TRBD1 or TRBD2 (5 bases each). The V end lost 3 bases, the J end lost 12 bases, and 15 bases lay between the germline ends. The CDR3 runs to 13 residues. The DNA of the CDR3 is TGTGCCAGCAGTTTGGGGACGGGCGACATGCAGTTCTTC. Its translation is CASSLGTGDMQFF.